The 14 T cell receptor beta chains given below trace back to one sample, sequenced in a study of cytomegalovirus exposure and HLA in healthy donors. The primer mix had 60 Vbeta and 13 Jbeta primers. Generated by immunoSEQ multiplex PCR, the TCRdb table keeps only in-frame clones and is missing some. The data hold under 200,000 clones, with around 84% observed a single time. Sequenced input: PBMCs. The origin of the receptors is a male donor in good health and CMV-seropositive.

The CDR3, as DNA: TGCGCCAGCAGCTTGGACCAGTTTAATGAAAAACTGTTTTTT. Translation: CASSLDQFNEKLFF. The chain recombines TRBV5-1 with TRBJ1-4; D is unclear. Germline CDR1 SGHRS, CDR2 YFSETQ. This CDR3 has 14 residues. The V gene lost 0 bases and the J gene lost 4 bases, with 7 bases spanning the gap.

This rearrangement joins TRBV7-2 to TRBJ1-4, with 8 bases identical to TRBD1. Germline CDR1 and CDR2: SGHTA and FQGNSA. The CDR3 runs 16 residues. The V gene end was trimmed by 3 bases and the J gene end by 6 bases; junction bases not matched to a gene: 9. CDR3 in amino acids: CASSFDRGTGDEKLFF. For the CDR3, the DNA is TGTGCCAGCAGCTTTGACCGCGGGACAGGTGATGAAAAACTGTTTTTT.

The chain combines TRBV7-9 with TRBJ2-5, with 7 bases identical to TRBD1. The CDR3 contains 14 residues. The V gene end was trimmed by 8 bases and the J gene end by 4 bases; junction bases not matched to a gene: 10. Germline V lookup: CDR1 SEHNR, CDR2 FQNEAQ (reference sequence). CDR3 protein: CASARQQGLETQYF. In DNA, the CDR3 is TGTGCCAGCGCTCGGCAACAGGGGCTAGAGACCCAGTACTTC.

The chain links TRBV2 to TRBJ1-1, with D tentatively TRBD1 (5 bases). The CDR3 sequence is 14 residues long. The V and J ends lost 4 bases and 1 base respectively, with 10 bases between them. Germline V gives CDR1 SNHLY, CDR2 FYNNEI. The CDR3 loop is CASSVSRGNTEAFF. The CDR3 DNA follows: TGTGCCAGCAGTGTGAGTAGGGGGAACACTGAAGCTTTCTTT.

The chain has TRBV6-5 and TRBJ2-3; a possible D gene is TRBD2 (5 bases). V lost 6 bases, J lost 6 bases, and 10 bases lay in between. This CDR3 has 12 amino acids. The germline gives CDR1 MNHEY, CDR2 SVGAGI. CDR3 nucleotides: TGTGCCAGCAGATCTCCGGGGGATACGCAGTATTTT. Its protein product is CASRSPGDTQYF.

This clone was observed a handful of times. The gene calls are TRBV7-9 and TRBJ1-2; D gene uncertain. CDR3 length: 15 amino acids. V was clipped by 1 base and J by 2 bases, with 11 bases between them. The germline V gene has CDR1 SEHNR and CDR2 FQNEAQ (reference sequence). CDR3 nucleotides: TGTGCCAGCAGCTTAGGGGTTTCGGGGAACTATGGCTACACCTTC. Translating gives CASSLGVSGNYGYTF.

This chain connects TRBV5-5 to TRBJ2-6; D unresolved. V lost 2 bases and J lost 4, with 10 bases in between. Germline lookup yields CDR1 SGHKS and CDR2 YYEKEE (reference sequence). This CDR3 spans 15 amino acids. The CDR3 reads CASSFESTGANVLTF. DNA of the CDR3: TGTGCCAGCAGCTTCGAGTCTACCGGGGCCAACGTCCTGACTTTC.

This clone came up a few times. The J gene is TRBJ2-1, the V gene TRBV4-3; 10 nucleotides agree with TRBD2. Germline lookup yields CDR1 LGHNA and CDR2 YSLEER. Losses at the gene ends were 3 bases for V and 2 bases for J; bases not matched to a gene: 4. The CDR3 has 16 residues. In nucleotides, the CDR3 is TGCGCCAGCAGCCAGATAAGCGGGAGGGCCTACAATGAGCAGTTCTTC. This translates into CASSQISGRAYNEQFF.

In this sample, this clone turned up a few times. The chain recombines TRBV7-2 with TRBJ2-7; 14 nucleotides agree with TRBD2. Looked up from germline, CDR1 is SGHTA and CDR2 is FQGNSA. The J segment lost 2 bases and the V segment lost 0 bases, leaving 6 bases of the junction unmatched. This CDR3 has 18 amino acids. The chain's CDR3 is CASSLAGTSGSSAYEQYF. CDR3 coding DNA: TGTGCCAGCAGCTTAGCCGGGACTAGCGGGAGTTCGGCCTACGAGCAGTACTTC.

V is TRBV27 and J is TRBJ1-2, with D perhaps matching TRBD1 (6 bases). V lost 2 bases and J lost 7, with 17 bases in between. This CDR3 is built from 15 residues. CDR1 and CDR2 from the germline V gene are MNHEY and SMNVEV (reference sequence). CDR3 protein: CASSLLSARGGGYTF. DNA for the CDR3: TGTGCCAGCAGTTTACTATCGGCCAGGGGCGGTGGCTACACCTTC.

CDR3 coding DNA: TGTGCCAGCAGTCGGCGGGACGGCAATTCACCCCTCCACTTT. Protein: CASSRRDGNSPLHF. V is TRBV6-5 and J is TRBJ1-6, with D possibly matching TRBD1 (5 bases). Germline assignment: CDR1 MNHEY and CDR2 SVGAGI. Trimming pared 5 bases from V and 7 bases from J, leaving 12 bases between. The CDR3 length is 14 residues.

This chain connects TRBV2 to TRBJ2-7, with a tentative D call TRBD1 (6 bases). The CDR3 contains 12 residues. V was pared by 6 bases and J by 8 bases, with 14 bases between. Looked up from germline, CDR1 is SNHLY and CDR2 is FYNNEI. This CDR3 is CASSARTEQQYF. Written as DNA, the CDR3 is TGTGCCAGCAGCGCTCGGACAGAACAGCAGTACTTC.

The chain uses TRBV9 and TRBJ2-5, with 8 bases that match TRBD2. CDR3 length: 13 residues. CDR1 is SGDLS and CDR2 is YYNGEE in the germline V gene. Trimming at V came to 7 bases and at J to 5 bases, leaving 7 bases not matched to a gene. CDR3 sequence reads: CASGLAVGETQYF. CDR3 DNA: TGTGCCAGCGGACTAGCAGTCGGGGAGACCCAGTACTTC.

The chain uses TRBV5-1 and TRBJ1-1; D not certain. Germline V lookup: CDR1 SGHRS, CDR2 YFSETQ. Trimming took off 2 bases at V and 0 bases at J, with 5 bases between the two ends. This CDR3 region has 13 residues. This CDR3 is CASSLHMNTEAFF. Here the CDR3 DNA reads TGCGCCAGCAGCTTACACATGAACACTGAAGCTTTCTTT.